The entry below gives a single TCR beta chain sequence along with its context. What it recognizes is unknown. The data are from a study of T-cell memory formation after mild COVID-19. Overall study context: Across donors, TCR clusters were largely donor specific. Study results and caveats: Pre-infection memory contained some responding clones, which suggested that cross-reactive memory had joined. Among clones peaking at day 37 in the second wave, SARS-CoV-2 specificity remained unconfirmed.

Germline loops: CDR1 MGHRA, CDR2 YSYEKL. This CDR3 contains 11 residues. Trimming shortened V by 4 bases and J by 5 bases, and 6 bases separated the two germline ends. Employing constant-segment primers, 5'RACE generated TCR alpha and TCR beta cDNA libraries bearing sample barcodes and UMIs. TCRdb re-analysed the 5' RACE reads in MiXCR, keeping a single row per CDR3 protein. The sample consists of some 300,000 distinct CDR3 sequences, roughly a fifth of them appearing once. The chain recombines TRBV4-1 with TRBJ2-7; D not resolved. The sequencing input was PBMCs or a T cell subset sorted from them (not recorded which). This TCR was recovered from a man younger than 35 who had mild COVID-19 (a few samples of this study predate the infection). Cell type and time point are not known. The CDR3 DNA reads TGCGCCAGCAGCCGTAAGAACGAGCAGTACTTC. This sequence encodes CASSRKNEQYF.